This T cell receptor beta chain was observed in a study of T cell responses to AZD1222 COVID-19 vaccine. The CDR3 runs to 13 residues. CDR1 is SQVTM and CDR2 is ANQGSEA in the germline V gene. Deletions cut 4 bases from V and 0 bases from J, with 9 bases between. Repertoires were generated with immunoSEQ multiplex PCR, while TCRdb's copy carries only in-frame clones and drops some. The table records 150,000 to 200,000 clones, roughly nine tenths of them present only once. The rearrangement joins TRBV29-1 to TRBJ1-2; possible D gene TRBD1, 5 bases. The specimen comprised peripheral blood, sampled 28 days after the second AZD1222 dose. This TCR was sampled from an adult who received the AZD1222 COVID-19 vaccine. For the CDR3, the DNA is TGCAGCGTTGCACAGGTCGCTAACTATGGCTACACCTTC. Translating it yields CSVAQVANYGYTF.